The present entry profiles one T cell receptor (beta chain) with its context. This clone was detected only a few times. Its antigen remains unidentified. No quality values exist for individual bases; no much larger clone is one base distant. This entry is derived from a study of beta chain features in type 1 diabetes (dated by TCRdb to 2016 to 2018). Regarding the study in general: Mean age, gender distribution, total cell number and subset yield did not differ between patients and healthy donors. A total of 85 million to 110 million sorted cells were examined across all samples, and RNA yield correlated strongly with the number of cells per subset. In the study, TCRB repertoires of sorted circulating CD4+ T cell subsets from recently diagnosed type 1 diabetes patients were compared with those of matched healthy donors. Naive and central memory subsets were obtained from all 28 donors, but regulatory and stem cell-like memory subsets were isolated from only 8 patients and 8 healthy donors. Paper-wide results and their limitations: Because cDNA rather than genomic DNA was sequenced, highly expressing activated cells could have been over-represented, although no difference in activation and CD3 levels was found between groups. HLA sub-analyses involved small numbers of individuals, so any influence of HLA type on TCRB rearrangement remained unresolved. Naive, central memory and regulatory TCRB repertoires appeared to be more similar among patients than among healthy donors. Shorter templates might have been favored by PCR, but patient and control samples were amplified and corrected together, so both groups would have been affected equally by any skew. A moderate but significant shortening of TCRB CDR3 length was observed in type 1 diabetes patients in all four CD4+ subsets. At VDJ recombination sites, patients with type 1 diabetes made fewer insertions and deleted more nucleotides, a pattern implying thymic rearrangement abnormalities.

From each donor, a single peripheral blood sample of about 100 mL on average was drawn into heparinised tubes. Naive, central memory, regulatory and stem cell-like memory CD4+ T cells were sorted on a BD FACSAria II using a panel including CD45RO, CCR7, CD25, CD127, CD95 and CD27. All sorted populations exceeded 95% purity. PBMCs were isolated right away by Lymphoprep density gradient centrifugation and were stained directly, without culture. Samples were stained and sorted in pairs, with one healthy donor and one patient per experiment, so that batch effects were minimized. The entire isolated RNA was reverse transcribed using the High Capacity cDNA Reverse Transcription Kit, and thus expressed TCRB transcripts were sequenced. Naive, central memory and regulatory T cell samples underwent deep immunoSEQ sequencing, averaging roughly 3.4 million total reads per sample. After sorted cells were lysed in RLT buffer, RNA was extracted with DNase-treated RNeasy Micro or Mini kits, with the choice depending on cell number. Each cell subset was processed on its own to prevent cross-contamination, while patient and healthy donor samples were processed together. The immunoSEQ multiplex PCR was used to amplify TCRB sequences from cDNA, yielding 87-bp fragments that span the CDR3 region. The amplicons were sequenced using the Illumina HiSeq platform. The paper's data handling went like this. Synthetic template baselines were used to correct PCR bias computationally, reads within Hamming distance 2 were collapsed, and singletons that could not be merged were discarded. Reads were aligned to IMGT to assign V, D and J genes, CDR3 length, and insertions or deletions at six rearrangement sites. Within each subset, clonotype counts were normalized to sorted cell number, and only after that were true diversity and Gini coefficients computed with the tcR R package. The overlap coefficient, calculated on TCRB nucleotide sequences, was used to quantify repertoire sharing. Out-of-frame TCRB sequences from naive cells were analyzed as a proxy for the pre-selection repertoire. What TCRdb holds here is the immuneACCESS table cut down to in-frame rearrangements. Part of the clones is not present; checked against another copy, under half of the missing clones reflect an unresolved V gene, and the others are unexplained. That table gives V, J and clone size, and the DNA gave D and trimming. This sample gives nearly 700,000 clones in total; roughly 13% of them show up just once. Together, the top ten hold less than 0.025% of the sample.

The germline V gene yields SGHTA for CDR1 and FQGNSA for CDR2. The CDR3 runs 14 residues from the cysteine to the phenylalanine. Just CDR3 DNA is preserved here, 42 bases in frame from base 1. Cut back by 5 bases and 6 bases, the V and J ends lie 13 bases apart. Sequenced material: naive CD4+ T cells from blood. Interpreted using the paper, the cell subset or site label stands for: true naive CD4+ T cells. The chain couples TRBV7-2 to TRBJ1-4, with TRBD1 tentatively as D gene (5 bases match). The sequence was collected from a man aged 18-30 years with type 1 diabetes. The bases are TGTGCCAGCAGCCCACAGGTTTTGGATGAAAAACTGTTTTTT. It codes for CASSPQVLDEKLFF. Joined to the reference TRBV7-2 and TRBJ1-4 proteins, this CDR3 gives the full variable domain: GAGVSQSPSNKVTEKGKDVELRCDPISGHTALYWYRQSLGQGLEFLIYFQGNSAPDKSGLPSDRFSAERTGGSVSTLTIQRTQQEDSAVYLCASSPQVLDEKLFFGSGTQLSVL.